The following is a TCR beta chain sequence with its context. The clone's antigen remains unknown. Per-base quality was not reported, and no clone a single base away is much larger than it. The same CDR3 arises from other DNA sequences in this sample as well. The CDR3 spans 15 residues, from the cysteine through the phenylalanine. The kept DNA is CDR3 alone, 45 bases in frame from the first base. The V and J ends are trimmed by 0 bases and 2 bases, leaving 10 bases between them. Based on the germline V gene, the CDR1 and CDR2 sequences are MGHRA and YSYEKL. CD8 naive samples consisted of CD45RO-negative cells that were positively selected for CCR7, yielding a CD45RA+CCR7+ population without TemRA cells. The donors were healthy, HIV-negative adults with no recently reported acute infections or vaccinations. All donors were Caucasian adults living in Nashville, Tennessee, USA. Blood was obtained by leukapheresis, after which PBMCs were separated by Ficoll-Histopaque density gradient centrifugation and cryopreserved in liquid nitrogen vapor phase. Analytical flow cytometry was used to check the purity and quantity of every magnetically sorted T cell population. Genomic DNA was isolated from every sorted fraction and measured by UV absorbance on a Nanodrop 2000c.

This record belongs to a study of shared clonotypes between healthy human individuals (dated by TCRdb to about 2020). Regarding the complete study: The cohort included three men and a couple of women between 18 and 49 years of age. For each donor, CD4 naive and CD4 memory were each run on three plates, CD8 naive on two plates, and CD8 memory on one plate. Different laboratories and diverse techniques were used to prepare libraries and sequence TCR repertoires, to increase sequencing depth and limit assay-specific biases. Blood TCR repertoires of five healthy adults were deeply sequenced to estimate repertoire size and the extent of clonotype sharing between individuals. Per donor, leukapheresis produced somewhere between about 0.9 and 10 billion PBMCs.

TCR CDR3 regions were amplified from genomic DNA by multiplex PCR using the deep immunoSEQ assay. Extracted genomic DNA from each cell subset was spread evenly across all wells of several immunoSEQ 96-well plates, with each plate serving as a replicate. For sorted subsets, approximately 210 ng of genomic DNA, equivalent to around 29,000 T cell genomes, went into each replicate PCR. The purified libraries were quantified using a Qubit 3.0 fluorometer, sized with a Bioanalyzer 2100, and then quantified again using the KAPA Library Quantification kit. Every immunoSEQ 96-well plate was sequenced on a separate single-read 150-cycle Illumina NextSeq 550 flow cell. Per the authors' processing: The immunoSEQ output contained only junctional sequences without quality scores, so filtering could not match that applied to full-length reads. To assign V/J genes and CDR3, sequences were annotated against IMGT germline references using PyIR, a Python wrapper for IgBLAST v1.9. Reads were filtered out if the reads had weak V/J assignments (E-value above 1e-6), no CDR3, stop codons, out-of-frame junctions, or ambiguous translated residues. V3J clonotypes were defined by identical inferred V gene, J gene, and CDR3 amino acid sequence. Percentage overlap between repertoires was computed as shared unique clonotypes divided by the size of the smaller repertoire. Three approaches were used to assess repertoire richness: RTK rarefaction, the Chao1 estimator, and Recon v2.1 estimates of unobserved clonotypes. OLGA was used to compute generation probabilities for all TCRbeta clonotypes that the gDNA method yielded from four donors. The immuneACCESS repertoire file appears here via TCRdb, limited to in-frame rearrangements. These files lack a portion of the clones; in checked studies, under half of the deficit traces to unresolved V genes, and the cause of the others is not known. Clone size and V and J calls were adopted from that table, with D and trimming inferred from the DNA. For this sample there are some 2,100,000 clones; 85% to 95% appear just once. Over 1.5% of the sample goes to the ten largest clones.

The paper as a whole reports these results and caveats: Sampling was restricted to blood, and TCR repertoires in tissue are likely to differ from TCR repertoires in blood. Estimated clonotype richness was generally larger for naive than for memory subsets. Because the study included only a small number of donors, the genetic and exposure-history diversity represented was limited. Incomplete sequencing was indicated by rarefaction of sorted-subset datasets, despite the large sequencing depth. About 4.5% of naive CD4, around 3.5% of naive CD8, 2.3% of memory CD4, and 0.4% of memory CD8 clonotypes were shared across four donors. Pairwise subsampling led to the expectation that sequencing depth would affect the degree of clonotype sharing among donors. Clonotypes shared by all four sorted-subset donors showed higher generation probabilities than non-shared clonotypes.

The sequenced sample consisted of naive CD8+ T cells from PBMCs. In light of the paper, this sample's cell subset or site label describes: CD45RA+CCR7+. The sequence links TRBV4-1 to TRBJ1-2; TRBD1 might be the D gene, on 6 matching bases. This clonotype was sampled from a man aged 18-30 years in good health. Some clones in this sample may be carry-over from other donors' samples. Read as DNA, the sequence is TGCGCCAGCAGCCAAGATCACAGGGCCAACTATGGCTACACCTTC. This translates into CASSQDHRANYGYTF.